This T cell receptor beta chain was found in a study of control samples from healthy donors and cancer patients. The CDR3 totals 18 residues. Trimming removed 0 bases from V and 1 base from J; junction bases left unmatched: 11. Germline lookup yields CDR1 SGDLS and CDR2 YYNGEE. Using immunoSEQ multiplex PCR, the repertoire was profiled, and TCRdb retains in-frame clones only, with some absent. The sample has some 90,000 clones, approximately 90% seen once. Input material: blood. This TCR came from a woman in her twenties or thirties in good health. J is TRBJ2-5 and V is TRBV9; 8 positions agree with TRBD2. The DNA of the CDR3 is TGTGCCAGCAGCGTAGGATCGTCGGCTAGCGGGCGCCAAGAGACCCAGTACTTC. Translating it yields CASSVGSSASGRQETQYF.